This T cell receptor beta chain was identified during a study of shared clonotypes between healthy human individuals. Profiled with immunoSEQ multiplex PCR; TCRdb holds only in-frame clones, not every one. The sample contains more than 400,000 clones, around 96% of which appear only once. Germline lookup yields CDR1 SGHNT and CDR2 YYREEE (reference sequence). The CDR3 runs 14 residues. Trimming took 4 bases from V and 0 from J, leaving 10 bases between them. The rearrangement joins TRBV5-4 to TRBJ1-1; D unresolved. The sequence came from a woman aged 30 to 39 in good health. The sequencing input was naive CD4+ T cells sorted from blood. Noted subset: CD45RA+ positively selected. The CDR3 bases are TGTGCCAGCAGCCTCGACTCCATGAACACTGAAGCTTTCTTT. This codes for CASSLDSMNTEAFF.